This T cell receptor (beta chain) was documented in a study of patients and donors after allogeneic stem cell transplantation. This clonotype was seen ten or more times. The CDR3 covers 14 residues. V was clipped by 4 bases and J by 5 bases; unmatched bases: 4. TCRdb reprocessed the RT-PCR reads with MiXCR, giving one entry per CDR3 protein. The table includes more than 55,000 distinct CDR3 sequences, roughly 15% detected once. This sequence was found in a human donor who was either an allogeneic HSCT recipient or a stem cell or donor lymphocyte infusion donor (not recorded which). It is not recorded whose cells these are; they may come from a transplant donor. Sequencing used blood, either unsorted or a sorted T cell fraction (not recorded which). This rearrangement joins TRBV12-3 or TRBV12-4 to TRBJ2-3; TRBD2 aligns across 9 bases. The chain's CDR3 is CASSWAGGGDTQYF. The CDR3 DNA reads TGTGCCAGCAGTTGGGCGGGAGGGGGAGATACGCAGTATTTT.